These 5 T cell receptor beta chains were all obtained from the same sample, sequenced in a study of blood T cell repertoires in COVID-19. Profiling relied on immunoSEQ multiplex PCR, and the TCRdb table lists in-frame clones only, not all of them. Found here are some 190,000 clones, about 88% of them singletons; the top ten hold under 2.5%. What was sequenced was PBMCs or T cells enriched from blood (not recorded which). The receptors shown here come from a middle-aged woman with acute COVID-19.

This rearrangement joins TRBV5-4 to TRBJ2-6, with 10 bases fitting TRBD1. The CDR3 sequence is 18 residues long. The germline V gene encodes CDR1 SGHNT and CDR2 YYREEE (reference sequence). Trimming cost V 4 bases and J 4 bases; bases outside gene matches: 11. The CDR3 nucleotides read TGTGCCAGCAGCACAACCGGGACAGGGGTTTGGGGGGCCAACGTCCTGACTTTC. Translated, it gives CASSTTGTGVWGANVLTF.

Only a few counts were recorded for this clone. J is TRBJ1-5 and V is TRBV6-1; 7 positions agree with TRBD1. From germline, CDR1 is MNHNS and CDR2 SASEGT. Germline trimming cut 3 bases from V and 7 bases from J; bases unmatched to any gene: 6. This CDR3 region has 14 residues. CDR3 amino acids: CASSDNRGRQPQHF. CDR3 nucleotide sequence: TGTGCCAGCAGTGATAACAGGGGCAGACAGCCCCAGCATTTT.

The CDR3 spells CASSPTIDRLEQYF. The CDR3 DNA reads TGCGCCAGCAGCCCTACAATCGACAGGCTGGAGCAGTACTTC. The J gene is TRBJ2-7, the V gene TRBV5-1; D is possibly TRBD1 (6 bases). Trimming pared 4 bases from V and 7 bases from J, leaving 18 bases between. The germline V gene encodes CDR1 SGHRS and CDR2 YFSETQ. The CDR3 consists of 14 residues. The entire variable domain, with the rest obtained from reference TRBV5-1 and TRBJ2-7, is as follows: KAGVTQTPRYLIKTRGQQVTLSCSPISGHRSVSWYQQTPGQGLQFLFEYFSETQRNKGNFPGRFSGRQFSNSRSEMNVSTLELGDSALYLCASSPTIDRLEQYFGPGTRLTVT.

The genes are TRBV21-1 and TRBJ2-3; the table's D call of TRBD1 was not tested on the DNA. TRBV21-1 has pseudogene status. There are 17 residues in the CDR3. The CDR3 region has the DNA TGTGCCAGCAGCAAAGATACACGGGACATAATGACAGATACGCAGTATTTT. It translates to CASSKDTRDIMTDTQYF.

The V call is TRBV7-3, the J call TRBJ2-7; D may be TRBD2 (6 bases). The CDR3 is made up of 14 amino acids. With 5 bases removed from V and 0 bases from J, the gap between germline ends came to 11 bases. CDR1 is SGHTA, CDR2 FQGTGA, per germline. CDR3 coding DNA: TGTGCCAGCAGCCCCGCGGGGTCCTCCTACGAGCAGTACTTC. Encoded protein: CASSPAGSSYEQYF.